This TCR beta chain derives from a study of control samples from healthy donors and cancer patients. This clone was seen only a few times. The CDR3 spans 14 residues. With V trimmed by 3 bases and J by 8 bases, 8 bases remained unmatched. Germline CDR1 and CDR2: SQVTM and ANQGSEA. Here immunoSEQ multiplex PCR was the method, and the copy in TCRdb shows in-frame clones only, minus some. The sample records more than 75,000 clones, roughly 90% being singletons. The chain is built from TRBV29-1 and TRBJ1-4, with TRBD1 matching over 8 bases. The clonotype was recovered from a middle-aged man in good health. Sequencing was carried out using blood. The CDR3 coding sequence is TGCAGCGTTGAGTCCGACAGGGGAAGCGAAAAACTGTTTTTT. This encodes CSVESDRGSEKLFF. Variable domain in full (rest from reference TRBV29-1 and TRBJ1-4): SAVISQKPSRDICQRGTSLTIQCQVDSQVTMMFWYRQQPGQSLTLIATANQGSEATYESGFVIDKFPISRPNLTFSTLTVSNMSPEDSSIYLCSVESDRGSEKLFFGSGTQLSVL.